These 5 T cell receptor beta chains were all obtained from the same sample, sequenced in a study of cytomegalovirus exposure and HLA in healthy donors. Assay used: immunoSEQ multiplex PCR; TCRdb lists only in-frame clones, some missing. Of hundreds of thousands of clones listed, roughly 90% were seen once; the top ten hold 0.83%. The sequenced sample was PBMCs. Every receptor here comes from a young woman in good health and CMV-seronegative.

This chain links TRBV28 with TRBJ1-4; TRBD1 aligns across 8 bases. V shed 5 bases and J 4 bases; nucleotides not matched to a gene: 6. Looked up from germline, CDR1 is MDHEN and CDR2 is SYDVKM. The CDR3 spans 15 residues. The CDR3 sequence: CASSLDRVGNEKLFF. The CDR3 region has the DNA TGTGCCAGCAGTCTGGACAGGGTTGGTAATGAAAAACTGTTTTTT.

There are a few counts of this clone. CDR3 DNA sequence: TGTGCCAGCAGAGGGGTGAACTATGGCTACACCTTC. This encodes CASRGVNYGYTF. The chain couples TRBV28 to TRBJ1-2, with TRBD1 as a possible D gene (5 bases). The ends were cut back, 6 bases at V and 2 bases at J, with 7 bases in the middle. There are 12 residues in the CDR3. The germline V gene has CDR1 MDHEN and CDR2 SYDVKM.

The chain employs TRBV28 and TRBJ1-5, with D possibly being TRBD1 (6 bases). CDR1 and CDR2 (germline): MDHEN, SYDVKM. V gave up 5 bases and J gave up 4 bases, with 12 bases separating them. The CDR3 sequence is 14 residues long. This CDR3 is CASSTGLRNQPQHF. For the CDR3, the DNA is TGTGCCAGCAGTACAGGGTTACGAAATCAGCCCCAGCATTTT.

CDR3 DNA sequence: TGTGCCAGCAGTTACTCGATGCTAGCGGGGGTTGGGGAGCTGTTTTTT. Residues: CASSYSMLAGVGELFF. This chain connects TRBV6-5 to TRBJ2-2; 10 bases agree with TRBD2. This CDR3 has 16 amino acids. CDR1 MNHEY and CDR2 SVGAGI come from the germline V gene. Trimming took 0 bases from V and 8 from J; bases not matched to a gene: 6.

The chain uses TRBV9 and TRBJ2-3; TRBD2 aligns across 11 bases. Germline values: CDR1 SGDLS, CDR2 YYNGEE. Trimming cost V 4 bases and J 3 bases; bases outside gene matches: 4. The CDR3 loop spans 15 amino acids. For the CDR3, the DNA is TGTGCCAGCAGCCCTGGGACTAGCGGTACAGATACGCAGTATTTT. Translation: CASSPGTSGTDTQYF. Full variable domain (missing parts from reference TRBV9 and TRBJ2-3): DSGVTQTPKHLITATGQRVTLRCSPRSGDLSVYWYQQSLDQGLQFLIQYYNGEERAKGNILERFSAQQFPDLHSELNLSSLELGDSALYFCASSPGTSGTDTQYFGPGTRLTVL.